Below, 30 T cell receptor beta chains from the same sample are listed, as sequenced in a study of blood T cells in healthy people across ages. A second PCR, run for roughly 7 to 12 cycles, used a sample-barcoded 5' primer plus a J-beta primer mix. TCRdb re-called the 5' RACE reads with MiXCR, one entry per CDR3 protein. The data contain about 640,000 distinct CDR3 sequences, under 70% of them singletons. Material: blood. The source is a man aged 55 to 70 in good health.

This clonotype has a single count. This chain uses TRBV12-3 or TRBV12-4 with TRBJ2-3; perhaps TRBD1 as D (6 bases). This CDR3 spans 17 amino acids. The V end was cut by 6 bases, the J end by 2 bases, with 21 bases between. CDR3 sequence (DNA): TGTGCCAGCAGACCCCCCACCGGGACAAACTACACAGATACGCAGTATTTT. Translated: CASRPPTGTNYTDTQYF.

The V call is TRBV21-1, the J call TRBJ2-7; the DNA was not compared with TRBD2, the D call given in the table. TRBV21-1 is noted as a pseudogene. The CDR3 runs to 14 residues. The CDR3 sequence is CASSKNALSYEQYF. CDR3 sequence (DNA): TGTGCCAGCAGCAAGAATGCCCTTTCCTACGAGCAGTACTTC.

The chain recombines TRBV2 with TRBJ1-4; D is unresolved. CDR1 is SNHLY and CDR2 is FYNNEI in the germline V gene. The CDR3 sequence is 16 residues long. The ends were cut back, 0 bases at V and 0 bases at J, with 8 bases in the middle. In nucleotides, the CDR3 is TGTGCCAGCAGTGAAGCGCTCGGACCAACTAATGAAAAACTGTTTTTT. This encodes CASSEALGPTNEKLFF.

This clonotype has a handful of counts. The V call is TRBV4-1, the J call TRBJ1-2, with 7 nucleotides matching TRBD1. The CDR3 consists of 15 residues. The junction had 5 bases not matched to a gene; V was cut back by 4 bases and J by 0 bases. Germline V gene data show CDR1 as MGHRA and CDR2 as YSYEKL. The CDR3 loop reads CASSLGQASNYGYTF. The CDR3 DNA is TGCGCCAGCAGCCTTGGACAGGCCTCTAACTATGGCTACACCTTC.

A few counts support this clonotype. Possible read error: a much larger clone is one base away. The chain carries TRBV29-1 and TRBJ2-5; D unclear. CDR3 length: 10 amino acids. Germline loops: CDR1 SQVTM, CDR2 ANQGSEA. For the CDR3, the DNA is TGCAGCGCTGAAGAAGAGACCCAGTACTTC. Translation: CSAEEETQYF.

This chain uses TRBV5-5 with TRBJ2-4; 8 nucleotides align to TRBD1. The CDR3 loop spans 15 amino acids. CDR1 is SGHKS and CDR2 is YYEKEE in the germline V gene (reference sequence). The trim removed 0 bases at V and 6 bases at J, leaving 5 bases unmatched. CDR3: CASSLVLDRGNIQYF. The DNA for the CDR3 is TGTGCCAGCAGCTTGGTTCTCGACAGGGGAAACATTCAGTACTTC.

This clonotype occurred once. The chain carries TRBV28 and TRBJ2-7; tentative D call: TRBD1 (5 bases). Trimming took off 10 bases at V and 3 bases at J, with 16 bases between the two ends. CDR3 length: 13 residues. The germline V gene encodes CDR1 MDHEN and CDR2 SYDVKM. CDR3 sequence: CATLGQGVYEQYF. Written as DNA, the CDR3 is TGTGCCACCCTAGGTCAGGGCGTCTACGAGCAGTACTTC.

The CDR3 loop is CASSQARGWGETQYF. In nucleotides, the CDR3 is TGCGCCAGCAGCCAAGCAAGGGGATGGGGTGAGACCCAGTACTTC. This chain connects TRBV4-1 to TRBJ2-5, with a tentative D call TRBD1 (5 bases). The germline gives CDR1 MGHRA, CDR2 YSYEKL. V was cut by 1 base and J by 5 bases, with 14 bases left in between. The CDR3 has 15 residues.

The CDR3 DNA sequence: TGCGCCAGCAGCTGGGGACAGGGGATGATGGAGACCCAGTACTTC. It yields the protein CASSWGQGMMETQYF. The gene calls are TRBV5-1 and TRBJ2-7; 10 nucleotides match TRBD1. The J call is in doubt because the DNA end fits TRBJ2-5 better. Germline values: CDR1 SGHRS, CDR2 YFSETQ. The CDR3 contains 15 residues.

CDR3 coding DNA: TGTGCCAGCCTGAAATCTTCGTACAGGGGGGCCACCGGGGAGCTGTTTTTT. This encodes CASLKSSYRGATGELFF. V gene TRBV2 combines with J gene TRBJ2-2, with TRBD1 matching 8 bases. V lost 8 bases, J lost 4 bases, and 15 bases stayed unmatched. The CDR3 covers 17 residues. The germline gives CDR1 SNHLY, CDR2 FYNNEI. Based on the CDR3 plus reference TRBV2 and TRBJ2-2, the full variable domain is EPEVTQTPSHQVTQMGQEVILRCVPISNHLYFYWYRQILGQKVEFLVSFYNNEISEKSEIFDDQFSVERPDGSNFTLKIRSTKLEDSAMYFCASLKSSYRGATGELFFGEGSRLTVL.

The sample holds a few counts of this clonotype. The chain links TRBV4-2 to TRBJ2-5, with D unresolved. Trimming cost V 0 bases and J 0 bases, with 8 bases left between them. The CDR3 extends over 15 amino acids. CDR1 is LGHNA and CDR2 is YNFKEQ in the germline V gene. DNA of the CDR3: TGTGCCAGCAGCCAAGATGGGATCTACCAAGAGACCCAGTACTTC. This gives the protein CASSQDGIYQETQYF.

The rearrangement uses TRBV5-5 and TRBJ1-4; possibly TRBD1 for D (5 bases). Germline loops: CDR1 SGHKS, CDR2 YYEKEE (reference sequence). Trimming removed 5 bases from V and 3 bases from J, with 14 bases in between. The CDR3 runs to 15 residues. DNA of the CDR3: TGTGCCAGCAGTACGCGGGGGAATTCTAATGAAAAACTGTTTTTT. It is translated as CASSTRGNSNEKLFF.

The chain combines TRBV20-1 with TRBJ2-5; 7 nucleotides line up with TRBD1. CDR1 and CDR2 from the germline V gene are DFQATT and SNEGSKA (reference sequence). Trimming at V came to 6 bases and at J to 6 bases, leaving 13 bases not matched to a gene. CDR3 size: 14 residues. The CDR3 spells CSAIGTADLQTQYF. CDR3 DNA: TGCAGTGCGATTGGGACAGCCGACCTCCAGACCCAGTACTTC.

The rearrangement links TRBV25-1 to TRBJ2-5, with D possibly being TRBD2 (5 bases). The J call may not be correct, given that the DNA end is closer to TRBJ2-7. The V gene's germline CDR1 is MGHDK and CDR2 SYGVNS. The length of the CDR3 is 12 residues. The CDR3 here is CASSESGYEQYF. Here the CDR3 DNA reads TGTGCCAGCAGTGAATCGGGGTACGAGCAGTACTTC.

With regard to this clonotype: Germline is not matched at one junction end, which may reflect a read error. This chain's CDR3 is CAGSLGQETQYF. In nucleotides, the CDR3 is TGTGCCGGCAGCTTGGGGCAAGAGACCCAGTACTTC. J is TRBJ2-5 and V is TRBV5-6; D gene uncertain. Germline V CDR1 and CDR2: SGHDT, YYEEEE. The CDR3 length is 12 residues.

This sequence joins TRBV4-1 and TRBJ2-7; the match to TRBD1 covers 8 bases. Per the germline V gene, CDR1 is MGHRA and CDR2 is YSYEKL. The CDR3 runs to 15 residues. V lost 4 bases, J lost 4 bases, and 9 bases stayed unmatched. In DNA form, the CDR3 reads TGCGCCAGCAGCCCCACAAGTGGACAGGGATACGAGCAGTACTTC. It encodes CASSPTSGQGYEQYF.

A note on this clonotype: Sequence at one end of the junction differs from germline and may be a read error. The chain has TRBV3-1 and TRBJ2-3; D tentatively fits TRBD1 or TRBD2 (5 bases each). Germline V gene lookup returns CDR1 LGHDT and CDR2 YNNKEL (reference sequence). The CDR3 is 19 amino acids. The CDR3 DNA sequence: TGTGCCAGCAGCCAAGACCCGGGAACACGCCGGAGTGGCACAGGTACGCAGTATTTT. This translates into CASSQDPGTRRSGTGTQYF.

The chain combines TRBV3-1 with TRBJ2-5; no firm D call. This CDR3 has 14 amino acids. The germline V and J ends were trimmed by 1 base and 2 bases, with 8 bases remaining between them. Germline CDR1 is LGHDT and CDR2 is YNNKEL (reference sequence). The CDR3 region has the DNA TGTGCCAGCAGCCAAGTCCCCCTTCAAGAGACCCAGTACTTC. This encodes CASSQVPLQETQYF.

Only a few counts were recorded for this clonotype. The chain has TRBV5-1 and TRBJ2-5; D is perhaps TRBD2 (6 bases). The end of the DNA is better explained by TRBJ2-7, so the J call may be wrong. CDR3 length: 13 residues. From germline, CDR1 is SGHRS and CDR2 YFSETQ. CDR3 protein: CASSLVEGNEQYF. CDR3 bases: TGCGCCAGCAGCTTGGTGGAGGGGAACGAGCAGTACTTC.

The CDR3 region has the DNA TGTGCCAGCAGCCTTAGACAGCGAAACTATGGCTACACCTTC. Its protein product is CASSLRQRNYGYTF. This chain joins TRBV3-1 and TRBJ1-2; D might be TRBD1 (5 bases). This CDR3 comprises 14 residues. Germline CDR1 is LGHDT and CDR2 is YNNKEL (reference sequence). Deletions cut 4 bases from V and 2 bases from J, with 11 bases between.

The gene calls are TRBV9 and TRBJ2-5, with D tentatively TRBD1 or TRBD2 (6 bases each). CDR1 SGDLS and CDR2 YYNGEE come from the germline V gene. Trimming cost V 6 bases and J 4 bases, with 16 bases left between them. The CDR3 sequence is 14 residues long. The CDR3 protein is CASNPGGRLETQYF. Here the CDR3 DNA reads TGTGCCAGCAACCCTGGGGGGCGGTTAGAGACCCAGTACTTC.

This clonotype was observed a handful of times. The chain combines TRBV7-9 with TRBJ2-7; 13 bases map to TRBD2. Losses at the gene ends were 5 bases for V and 1 base for J; bases not matched to a gene: 8. The length of the CDR3 is 17 residues. Germline assignment: CDR1 SEHNR and CDR2 FQNEAQ (reference sequence). This CDR3 is CASSDAGLAGPSYEQYF. The DNA of the CDR3 is TGTGCCAGCAGCGACGCGGGACTAGCGGGGCCTTCCTACGAGCAGTACTTC.

The chain joins TRBV3-1 to TRBJ1-6; TRBD1 might be the D (6 bases). Trimming pared 4 bases from V and 10 bases from J, leaving 14 bases between. Germline CDR1 reads LGHDT; CDR2 reads YNNKEL (reference sequence). CDR3 size: 14 residues. CDR3 sequence reads: CASSPSTGRSPLHF. CDR3 coding DNA: TGTGCCAGCAGCCCCTCGACAGGCCGGTCACCCCTCCACTTT.

This clonotype was recorded a few times. The CDR3 nucleotides read TGTGCCAGCAGTTATGATGGGGACAGACCCTACGAGCAGTACTTC. The encoded protein is CASSYDGDRPYEQYF. V gene TRBV6-5 combines with J gene TRBJ2-7; TRBD1 aligns across 7 bases. This CDR3 has 15 amino acids. The germline V gene encodes CDR1 MNHEY and CDR2 SVGAGI. The J segment lost 2 bases and the V segment lost 3 bases, leaving 7 bases of the junction unmatched.

The gene calls are TRBV6-1 and TRBJ2-7; maybe TRBD1 (6 bases). The germline CDR1 and CDR2 sequences are MNHNS and SASEGT. The CDR3 is made up of 15 amino acids. Trimming took 1 base from V and 3 from J, leaving 13 bases between them. CDR3 bases: TGTGCCAGCAGTGAAGGGACAGCAGTTGGCTACGAGCAGTACTTC. Translation gives CASSEGTAVGYEQYF.

The table lists this clonotype with many counts. This rearrangement joins TRBV20-1 to TRBJ1-6; TRBD1 might be the D (5 bases). Germline V lookup: CDR1 DFQATT, CDR2 SNEGSKA (reference sequence). The CDR3 is 16 amino acids. V lost 0 bases, J lost 4 bases, and 13 bases lay in between. CDR3 nucleotides: TGCAGTGCTAGAGATCTCCAGGGAACTTATAATTCACCCCTCCACTTT. Protein sequence: CSARDLQGTYNSPLHF.

This clonotype was seen only once. J is TRBJ1-1 and V is TRBV20-1; D is unresolved. This CDR3 is 12 amino acids long. Per germline, CDR1 DFQATT and CDR2 SNEGSKA (reference sequence). V lost 5 bases and J 4 bases, leaving 11 bases between the germline ends. The CDR3 DNA is TGCAGTGCTTTAGACGGCCGCACTGAAGCTTTCTTT. Translation gives CSALDGRTEAFF.

This sequence joins TRBV4-2 and TRBJ2-2; 8 bases map to TRBD2. Germline V gene data show CDR1 as LGHNA and CDR2 as YNFKEQ. V shed 8 bases and J 6 bases; nucleotides not matched to a gene: 2. This CDR3 contains 12 residues. This CDR3 reads CASLGGAGELFF. Written as DNA, the CDR3 is TGTGCCAGCCTCGGGGGGGCCGGGGAGCTGTTTTTT.

This chain uses TRBV20-1 with TRBJ1-4, with D hard to call. Germline values: CDR1 DFQATT, CDR2 SNEGSKA (reference sequence). V dropped 3 bases and J dropped 8 bases, with 19 bases sitting between them. The CDR3 has 15 amino acids. The CDR3 is CSASPRAAFGEKLFF. CDR3 in DNA: TGCAGTGCTAGTCCGCGGGCGGCGTTTGGGGAAAAACTGTTTTTT.

With regard to this clonotype: This may come from a read error, since a much larger clone is one base off. This chain links TRBV20-1 with TRBJ2-5; 8 bases match TRBD1. This CDR3 has 12 amino acids. Germline assignment: CDR1 DFQATT and CDR2 SNEGSKA (reference sequence). V shed 8 bases and J 2 bases; nucleotides not matched to a gene: 4. The CDR3 sequence is CSTNRGQETQYF. DNA for the CDR3: TGCAGTACTAACAGGGGGCAAGAGACCCAGTACTTC.